Listed here are 22 T cell receptor beta chains from one sample, sequenced in a study of cytomegalovirus exposure and HLA in healthy donors. The PCR employed 60 Vbeta primers together with 13 Jbeta primers. Sequencing was performed with immunoSEQ multiplex PCR; in TCRdb, only in-frame clones are kept and a portion is missing. This sample has approximately 130,000 clones, with 75% to 90% found just once. The sample taken for sequencing was PBMCs. The receptors here all came from a man aged 35-49 years in good health and CMV-seronegative.

The chain uses TRBV5-4 and TRBJ1-2, with D possibly TRBD1 on 5 matching bases. Trimming left V 4 bases short and J 6 bases short, with 19 bases between. This CDR3 is 15 amino acids long. Germline CDR1 is SGHNT and CDR2 is YYREEE (reference sequence). The CDR3 bases are TGTGCCAGCAGCCCCACCCGACAGACTGTTGATGGCTACACCTTC. Residues: CASSPTRQTVDGYTF.

The J gene is TRBJ2-3, the V gene TRBV5-1; no firm D call. Trimming stripped 0 bases from V and 2 bases from J, with 10 bases between. From germline, CDR1 is SGHRS and CDR2 YFSETQ. The CDR3 consists of 15 residues. The chain's CDR3 is CASSLGGAYTDTQYF. The CDR3 nucleotides are TGCGCCAGCAGCTTGGGTGGAGCTTACACAGATACGCAGTATTTT.

The chain has TRBV5-6 and TRBJ2-7; tentative D call: TRBD2 (5 bases). The CDR3 sequence is 15 residues long. V shed 3 bases and J shed 6 bases, with 19 bases lying between them. CDR1 SGHDT and CDR2 YYEEEE come from the germline V gene. The CDR3 reads CASSWPPERAGEQYF. The CDR3 DNA is TGTGCCAGCAGCTGGCCCCCGGAGAGGGCCGGCGAGCAGTACTTC.

V usage is TRBV30 and J usage is TRBJ1-6; D uncertain. Germline V gene lookup returns CDR1 GTSNPN and CDR2 SVGIG (reference sequence). The CDR3 runs to 13 residues. V was clipped by 4 bases and J by 6 bases, with 10 bases between them. The CDR3 region has the DNA TGTGCCTGGAATCCGGGGTCTAATTCACCCCTCCACTTT. It encodes CAWNPGSNSPLHF.

The rearrangement links TRBV15 to TRBJ2-3; 8 bases fit TRBD2. The CDR3 is 15 amino acids. Looked up from germline, CDR1 is LNHNV and CDR2 is YYDKDF (reference sequence). V dropped 4 bases and J dropped 4; count of bases not matched to a gene: 7. CDR3 in DNA: TGTGCCACCAGCAATCGTCGGGGGGGGGCAGATACGCAGTATTTT. Translating it yields CATSNRRGGADTQYF.

The gene calls are TRBV11-2 and TRBJ2-3, with 8 bases aligning to TRBD2. V lost 11 bases and J lost 5; bases outside the gene matches: 9. Germline V lookup: CDR1 SGHAT, CDR2 FQNNGV. The CDR3 totals 13 residues. The CDR3 region is CASWAGGLDTQYF. CDR3 DNA sequence: TGTGCCTCCTGGGCGGGGGGCCTAGATACGCAGTATTTT.

This clone appeared a few times. This rearrangement joins TRBV19 to TRBJ2-7; 9 bases are shared with TRBD1. With V trimmed by 6 bases and J by 5 bases, 8 bases remained unmatched. This CDR3 comprises 14 residues. Germline V gene sequence: CDR1 LNHDA, CDR2 SQIVND (reference sequence). The CDR3 sequence is CASSTQDRGHEQYF. The DNA for the CDR3 is TGTGCCAGTAGCACCCAGGACAGGGGCCACGAGCAGTACTTC.

The rearrangement joins TRBV2 to TRBJ2-7; D not certain. Germline loops: CDR1 SNHLY, CDR2 FYNNEI. The CDR3 is 13 amino acids. With 7 bases removed from V and 2 bases from J, the gap between germline ends came to 12 bases. For the CDR3, the DNA is TGTGCCAGCACGGCGGTGGAGACCTACGAGCAGTACTTC. This encodes CASTAVETYEQYF.

This clone was counted only a few times. The chain has TRBV11-2 and TRBJ2-1; 7 bases match TRBD2. J was trimmed by 9 bases and V by 6 bases; bases with no gene match: 8. The CDR3 is 13 amino acids. The V gene's germline CDR1 is SGHAT and CDR2 FQNNGV. The DNA of the CDR3 is TGTGCCAGCAGATATACTAGCGAGGGTGAGCAGTTCTTC. Amino acids: CASRYTSEGEQFF.

The chain combines TRBV2 with TRBJ2-7, with D possibly being TRBD2 (6 bases). The CDR3 covers 13 residues. V lost 9 bases, J lost 0 bases, and 12 bases lay in between. Germline-derived CDR1 and CDR2 are SNHLY and FYNNEI. The CDR3 protein is CARGGGASYEQYF. CDR3 nucleotide sequence: TGTGCCAGGGGCGGAGGGGCCTCCTACGAGCAGTACTTC.

The chain employs TRBV27 and TRBJ1-6; D may be TRBD1 (6 bases). With 7 bases removed from V and 0 bases from J, the gap between germline ends came to 13 bases. Per the germline V gene, CDR1 is MNHEY and CDR2 is SMNVEV (reference sequence). The CDR3 is made up of 16 amino acids. The chain's CDR3 is CASTHRALSYNSPLHF. The CDR3 DNA sequence: TGTGCCAGCACCCACAGGGCTCTCTCCTATAATTCACCCCTCCACTTT.

The V gene is TRBV7-9, the J gene TRBJ2-7; 7 positions agree with TRBD1. The CDR3 is 15 residues long. In germline, CDR1 is SEHNR, CDR2 FQNEAQ (reference sequence). V dropped 3 bases and J dropped 6; count of bases not matched to a gene: 11. CDR3 nucleotides: TGTGCCAGCAGCTTCGCTCAACAGGGGCTACCCGAGCAGTACTTC. It is translated as CASSFAQQGLPEQYF.

This chain uses TRBV5-1 with TRBJ1-3; no firm D call. Germline V gives CDR1 SGHRS, CDR2 YFSETQ. Trimming left V 0 bases short and J 14 bases short, with 15 bases between. This CDR3 has 13 residues. The CDR3 nucleotides are TGCGCCAGCAGCTTGGCAGGATCCGATCGAGTATATTTT. Translating gives CASSLAGSDRVYF.

This clone was found once. The V and J genes are TRBV30 and TRBJ1-4; possibly TRBD1 for D (5 bases). The CDR3 totals 16 residues. V was cut by 1 base and J by 11 bases, with 23 bases left in between. Germline loops: CDR1 GTSNPN, CDR2 SVGIG (reference sequence). DNA of the CDR3: TGTGCCTGGAGTGCCGCCGACTCCGGACGGGAGGGGAAACTGTTTTTT. Its translation is CAWSAADSGREGKLFF.

V and J are TRBV5-1 and TRBJ2-5; 9 bases are shared with TRBD1. The junction had 9 bases not matched to a gene; V was cut back by 4 bases and J by 2 bases. Germline V lookup: CDR1 SGHRS, CDR2 YFSETQ. The CDR3 covers 16 residues. The CDR3 DNA reads TGCGCCAGCAGCCCCCGGACAGGGGTCCGACAAGAGACCCAGTACTTC. Its protein product is CASSPRTGVRQETQYF.

The sample holds one count of this clone. The chain has TRBV7-6 and TRBJ2-1; 8 bases agree with TRBD2. The CDR3 sequence is 16 residues long. The germline CDR1 and CDR2 sequences are SGHVS and FNYEAQ. Trimming removed 6 bases from V and 0 bases from J; junction bases left unmatched: 7. The CDR3 bases are TGTGCCAGCAGTCCTAAAGCGGGGGACTCCTACAATGAGCAGTTCTTC. Its protein is CASSPKAGDSYNEQFF.

The chain employs TRBV11-3 and TRBJ2-7, with 9 bases fitting TRBD1. The CDR3 is 15 residues long. V shed 5 bases and J 6 bases; nucleotides not matched to a gene: 11. Germline V gene lookup returns CDR1 SGHNT and CDR2 YENEEA. The chain's CDR3 is CASSPQPGQGSEQYF. CDR3 coding DNA: TGTGCCAGCAGCCCACAACCGGGACAGGGTAGCGAGCAGTACTTC.

This clone was seen only a few times. The chain recombines TRBV5-6 with TRBJ1-1; D is unresolved. V lost 3 bases and J 7 bases, leaving 7 bases between the germline ends. Germline assignment: CDR1 SGHDT and CDR2 YYEEEE. The CDR3 sequence is 11 residues long. For the CDR3, the DNA is TGTGCCAGCAGCTGGGCGGGTGAAGCTTTCTTT. Amino acid sequence: CASSWAGEAFF.

V usage is TRBV6-1 and J usage is TRBJ1-1; possible D gene TRBD1, 6 bases. Trimming cost V 4 bases and J 4 bases, with 13 bases left between them. The CDR3 sequence is 14 residues long. Germline V gene data show CDR1 as MNHNS and CDR2 as SASEGT. CDR3 sequence reads: CASSGGGPGTEAFF. The CDR3 region has the DNA TGTGCCAGCAGTGGTGGGGGCCCAGGCACTGAAGCTTTCTTT.

V gene TRBV28 combines with J gene TRBJ1-3; weak D call: TRBD1 (6 bases). The CDR3 sequence is 15 residues long. The ends were cut back, 6 bases at V and 0 bases at J, with 12 bases in the middle. CDR1 and CDR2 from the germline V gene are MDHEN and SYDVKM. CDR3 amino acids: CASSRGGRSGNTIYF. The CDR3 nucleotides read TGTGCCAGCAGCCGCGGGGGCCGCTCTGGAAACACCATATATTTT.

V usage is TRBV7-8 and J usage is TRBJ2-7, with D possibly matching TRBD2 (6 bases). V lost 4 bases and J 0 bases, leaving 13 bases between the germline ends. This CDR3 comprises 15 residues. Germline lookup yields CDR1 SGHVS and CDR2 FQNEAQ. The DNA for the CDR3 is TGTGCCAGCAGCTACCTAGCGTCCATCTCCTACGAGCAGTACTTC. Translated: CASSYLASISYEQYF.

This clone was recorded a few times. The V gene is TRBV14, the J gene TRBJ1-5; D gene ambiguous. The CDR3 is made up of 15 amino acids. CDR1 is SGHDN and CDR2 is FVKESK in the germline V gene. V lost 1 base, J lost 6 bases, and 13 bases lay in between. CDR3 DNA: TGTGCCAGCAGCCAAGCCGGGTTTACCGGTCAGCCCCAGCATTTT. It encodes CASSQAGFTGQPQHF.